The clone carrying this T cell receptor (beta chain) occurred once. The data were obtained in a study of blood T cells in healthy people across ages. With a J-beta primer mix and a sample-barcoded 5' primer, a second PCR ran about 6 to 11 cycles. A 12-random-nucleotide template-switch adaptor tagged each cDNA molecule. One entry per CDR3 protein results from TCRdb running MiXCR on the 5' RACE reads. The data hold over a million distinct CDR3 sequences, with 40% to 45% observed a single time. This CDR3 comprises 15 residues. Trimming took 6 bases from V and 0 from J; bases not matched to a gene: 5. A minimum of 5.5 micrograms of total RNA was extracted per sample.

The receptor was derived from a woman aged 55-70 years in good health. Input material: blood. The chain is built from TRBV12-3 or TRBV12-4 and TRBJ1-5, with 7 bases identical to TRBD1. The CDR3 nucleotides read TGTGCCAGCAGAACCGGGACAGATAGCAATCAGCCCCAGCATTTT. It specifies CASRTGTDSNQPQHF.